This T cell receptor beta chain was sequenced in a study of response to subunit inactivated influenza vaccine. From the RT-PCR reads, TCRdb called clonotypes with MiXCR, one entry per CDR3 protein. The data show about 530,000 distinct CDR3 sequences, 12% seen once. This clonotype was recorded at least ten times. Its antigen is unidentified. Study outcomes and limitations: It was suggested by the authors that few new T cells are recruited by each seasonal influenza vaccination.

V lost 5 bases to trimming and J lost 0 bases, with 11 bases between them. In germline, CDR1 is SGHTA, CDR2 FQGTGA. This CDR3 is built from 14 residues. The rearrangement uses TRBV7-3 and TRBJ2-7; possibly TRBD2 for D (5 bases). Sequenced material: PBMCs from blood, taken on the day of vaccination. The receptor was isolated from a man in his fifties who received an inactivated influenza vaccine. The CDR3 DNA reads as TGTGCCAGCAGCCCCTTGGGGAGCTCCTACGAGCAGTACTTC. It translates to CASSPLGSSYEQYF. The full variable domain, rest sourced from reference TRBV7-3 and TRBJ2-7, is GAGVSQTPSNKVTEKGKYVELRCDPISGHTALYWYRQSLGQGPEFLIYFQGTGAADDSGLPNDRFFAVRPEGSVSTLKIQRTERGDSAVYLCASSPLGSSYEQYFGPGTRLTVT.